What follows describes a single TCR beta chain. Libraries were prepared by immunoSEQ multiplex PCR; TCRdb keeps only in-frame clonotypes and omits some of them. The repertoire holds 15,000 to 25,000 clones, with roughly four fifths as singletons. The sample is drawn from a study of sequential checkpoint blockade in melanoma. The germline CDR1 and CDR2 sequences are SNHLY and FYNNEI. The V gene lost 2 bases and the J gene lost 0 bases, with 14 bases spanning the gap. This CDR3 is 17 amino acids long. Indicated treatment: randomized to nivolumab then ipilimumab (arm A) or the reverse (arm B). The rearrangement uses TRBV2 and TRBJ1-3; D gene ambiguous. The sequence was collected from a human donor with melanoma. Specimen: CD8+ T cells sorted from blood (inferred from file names), collected from a patient given nivolumab and ipilimumab in sequence. The CDR3 loop is CASSESLALHSGNTIYF. In nucleotides, the CDR3 is TGTGCCAGCAGTGAATCGTTGGCCCTCCACTCTGGAAACACCATATATTTT.